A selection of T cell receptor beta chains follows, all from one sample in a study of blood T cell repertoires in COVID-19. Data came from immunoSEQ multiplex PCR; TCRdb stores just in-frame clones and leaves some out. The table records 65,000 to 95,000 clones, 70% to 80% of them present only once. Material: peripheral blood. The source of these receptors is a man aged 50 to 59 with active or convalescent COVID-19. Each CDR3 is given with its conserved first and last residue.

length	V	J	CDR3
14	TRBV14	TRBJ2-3	CASSQGSGADTQYF
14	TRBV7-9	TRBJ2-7	CASSEAGDPYEQYF
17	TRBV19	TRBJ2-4	CASSIAAPGTIKNIQYF
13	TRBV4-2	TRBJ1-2	CASSPSDSGGYTF
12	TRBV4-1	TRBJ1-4	CASSQGGEKLFF
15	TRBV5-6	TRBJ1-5	CASSFRDIPNQPQHF
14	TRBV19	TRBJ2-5	CASSAWGGRETQYF
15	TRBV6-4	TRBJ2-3	CASSDPSGGSDTQYF
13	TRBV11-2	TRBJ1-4	CASSLDREEKLFF
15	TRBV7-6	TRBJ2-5	CASSLSDQTGETQYF
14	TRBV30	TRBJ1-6	CAWKLARVNSPLHF
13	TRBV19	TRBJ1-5	CASSMQDRQPQHF
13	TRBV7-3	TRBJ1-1	CASSLTTGTEAFF
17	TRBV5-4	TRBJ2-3	CASSLYPGQGSTDTQYF
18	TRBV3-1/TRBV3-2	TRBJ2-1	CASSRTGKDRRGYNEQFF
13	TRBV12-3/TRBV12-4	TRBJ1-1	CASRETGSFEAFF
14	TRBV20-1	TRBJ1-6	CSASSDRDNSPLHF
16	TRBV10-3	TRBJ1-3	CAIRAGTGDMGNTIYF
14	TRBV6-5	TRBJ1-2	CASSSPGENYGYTF
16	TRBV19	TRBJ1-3	CASSMVVATTGNTIYF
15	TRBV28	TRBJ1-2	CASSSGQATNYGYTF
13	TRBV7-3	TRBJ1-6	CASSPSQESPLHF
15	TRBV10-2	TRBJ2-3	CASSLARPSTDTQYF
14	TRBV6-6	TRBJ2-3	CASSGTVEADTQYF
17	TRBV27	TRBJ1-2	CASRNTGGAGANYGYTF
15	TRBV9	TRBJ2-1	CASSVETSGGNEQFF
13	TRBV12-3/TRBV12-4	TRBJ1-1	CASSFDRRSEAFF
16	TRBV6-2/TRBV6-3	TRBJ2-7	CASSYPLGQTTYEQYF
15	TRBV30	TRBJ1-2	CAWSVGRTGAGGYTF
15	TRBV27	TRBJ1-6	CASSWAGRADSPLHF
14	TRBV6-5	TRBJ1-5	CASESRSPGQPQHF
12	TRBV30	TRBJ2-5	CAWMPAPGTQYF
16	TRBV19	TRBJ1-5	CASSIDAGTSNQPQHF
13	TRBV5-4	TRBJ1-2	CASSVYGQDGYTF
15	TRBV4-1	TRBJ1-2	CASSQEGLGGQGYTF
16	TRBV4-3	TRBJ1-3	CASSQEGGYSGNTIYF
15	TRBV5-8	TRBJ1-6	CASSLSRDYESPLHF
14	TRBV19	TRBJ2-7	CASKRDSNSYEQYF
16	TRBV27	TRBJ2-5	CASSLSLAGGLETQYF
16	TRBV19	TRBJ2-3	CASSTSGTSGTDTQYF
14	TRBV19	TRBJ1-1	CASIPGGVNTEAFF
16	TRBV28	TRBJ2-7	CASSPHSSARRHEQYF
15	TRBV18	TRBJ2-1	CASSPPAGADNEQFF
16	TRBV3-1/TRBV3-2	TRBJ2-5	CASSQDYLAGGETQYF
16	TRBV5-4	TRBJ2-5	CASSLGEAGVQETQYF
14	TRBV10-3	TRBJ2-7	CGTSPRTFSYEQYF
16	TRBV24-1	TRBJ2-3	CATSDRGDGGGDTQYF
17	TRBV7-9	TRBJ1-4	CASSSPGGGTVNEKLFF
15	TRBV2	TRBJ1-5	CASSGLDREDQPQHF
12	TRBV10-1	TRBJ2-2	CASPPSTGELFF
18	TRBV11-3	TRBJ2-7	CASSFELAGGNKPYEQYF
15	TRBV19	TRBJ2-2	CASSMRRQFTGELFF